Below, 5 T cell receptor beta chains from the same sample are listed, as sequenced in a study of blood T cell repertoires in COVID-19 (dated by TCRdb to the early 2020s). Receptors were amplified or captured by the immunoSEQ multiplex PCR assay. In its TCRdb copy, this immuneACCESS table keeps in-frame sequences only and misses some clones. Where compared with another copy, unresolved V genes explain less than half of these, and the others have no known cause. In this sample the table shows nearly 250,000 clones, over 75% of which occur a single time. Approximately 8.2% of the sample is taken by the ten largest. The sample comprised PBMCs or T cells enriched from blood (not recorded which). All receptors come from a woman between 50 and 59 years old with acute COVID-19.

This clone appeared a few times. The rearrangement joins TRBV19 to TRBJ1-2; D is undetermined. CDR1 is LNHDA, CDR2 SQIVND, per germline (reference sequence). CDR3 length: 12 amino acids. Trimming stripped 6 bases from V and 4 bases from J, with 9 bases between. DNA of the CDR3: TGTGCCAGTAGCAAGACATTCTATGGCTACACCTTC. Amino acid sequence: CASSKTFYGYTF.

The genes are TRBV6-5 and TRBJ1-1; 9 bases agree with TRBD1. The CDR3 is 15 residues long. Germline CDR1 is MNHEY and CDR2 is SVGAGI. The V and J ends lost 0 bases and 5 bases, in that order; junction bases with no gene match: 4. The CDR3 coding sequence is TGTGCCAGCAGTTACTCGGGACAGGGAGGGACTGAAGCTTTCTTT. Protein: CASSYSGQGGTEAFF.

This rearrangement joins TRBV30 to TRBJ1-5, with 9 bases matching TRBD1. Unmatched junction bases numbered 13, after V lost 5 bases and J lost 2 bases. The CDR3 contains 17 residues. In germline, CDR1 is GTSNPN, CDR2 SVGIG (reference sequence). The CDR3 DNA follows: TGTGCCTGGGGATACGGGACAGGGTGGTCGGGCAATCAGCCCCAGCATTTT. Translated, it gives CAWGYGTGWSGNQPQHF.

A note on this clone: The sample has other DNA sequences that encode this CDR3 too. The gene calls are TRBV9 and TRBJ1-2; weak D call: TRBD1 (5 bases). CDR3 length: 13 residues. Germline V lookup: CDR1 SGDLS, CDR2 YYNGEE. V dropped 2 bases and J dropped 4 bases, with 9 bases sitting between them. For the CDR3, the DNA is TGTGCCAGCAGCGTGGGCGGGACCTATGGCTACACCTTC. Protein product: CASSVGGTYGYTF.

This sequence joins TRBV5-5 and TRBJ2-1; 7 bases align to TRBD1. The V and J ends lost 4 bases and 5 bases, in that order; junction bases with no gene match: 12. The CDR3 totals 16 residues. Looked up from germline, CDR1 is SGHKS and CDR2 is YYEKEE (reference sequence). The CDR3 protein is CASSPLTGFKNNEQFF. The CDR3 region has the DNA TGTGCCAGCAGCCCTTTGACAGGGTTCAAGAACAATGAGCAGTTCTTC. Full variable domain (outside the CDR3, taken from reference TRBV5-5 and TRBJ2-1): DAGVTQSPTHLIKTRGQQVTLRCSPISGHKSVSWYQQVLGQGPQFIFQYYEKEERGRGNFPDRFSARQFPNYSSELNVNALLLGDSALYLCASSPLTGFKNNEQFFGPGTRLTVL.